This passage covers 8 T cell receptor beta chains from one sample sequenced in a study of blood T cells in healthy people across ages. Then a second PCR, running roughly 7 to 11 cycles, was carried out with a sample-barcoded 5' primer and a J-beta primer mix. TCRdb independently ran MiXCR on the 5' RACE reads; one entry per CDR3 protein. The data hold over a million distinct CDR3 sequences, with 35% to 55% observed a single time. Sequences were obtained from blood. The origin of the receptors is a woman aged 55-69 years in good health.

The chain is built from TRBV10-3 and TRBJ2-7; a weak D match, TRBD1 (6 bases). V gave up 0 bases and J gave up 3 bases, with 12 bases separating them. Germline CDR1 reads ENHRY; CDR2 reads SYGVKD. The CDR3 runs to 15 residues. The CDR3: CAISESVDRVYEQYF. The CDR3 region has the DNA TGTGCCATCAGTGAGTCGGTGGACAGAGTCTACGAGCAGTACTTC.

The table lists this clonotype with a count of one. The chain couples TRBV6-4 to TRBJ1-1; a possible D gene is TRBD1 (5 bases). CDR1 is MRHNA and CDR2 is SNTAGT in the germline V gene. This CDR3 region has 14 residues. Trimming cost V 6 bases and J 2 bases, with 13 bases left between them. The CDR3 DNA reads as TGTGCCAGCAGACGGGGGGGGGAAAACACTGAAGCTTTCTTT. It yields the protein CASRRGGENTEAFF.

This clonotype has more than one count but fewer than ten. The chain is built from TRBV9 and TRBJ2-5; D perhaps matches TRBD2 (5 bases). Germline assignment: CDR1 SGDLS and CDR2 YYNGEE. The CDR3 runs to 14 residues. Trimming pared 0 bases from V and 0 bases from J, leaving 6 bases between. CDR3: CASSVAGYQETQYF. The CDR3 nucleotides read TGTGCCAGCAGCGTAGCGGGGTACCAAGAGACCCAGTACTTC.

This chain joins TRBV2 and TRBJ2-7, with 10 nucleotides matching TRBD2. The CDR3 is made up of 13 amino acids. Germline V gene lookup returns CDR1 SNHLY and CDR2 FYNNEI. Losses at the gene ends were 6 bases for V and 3 bases for J; bases not matched to a gene: 2. As DNA, the CDR3 is TGTGCCAGCAGGACTAGCGGGCTCTACGAGCAGTACTTC. Encoded protein: CASRTSGLYEQYF.

The V gene is TRBV7-2, the J gene TRBJ2-1; no firm D call. The germline gives CDR1 SGHTA, CDR2 FQGNSA. Trimming left V 5 bases short and J 2 bases short, with 13 bases between. This CDR3 comprises 15 residues. The CDR3 region is CASSRDTEPYNEQFF. Written as DNA, the CDR3 is TGTGCCAGCAGCCGCGACACTGAACCCTACAATGAGCAGTTCTTC.

This clonotype was seen repeatedly, ten times or more. This chain links TRBV10-3 with TRBJ2-5; 7 positions match TRBD1. The V and J ends lost 5 bases and 1 base, in that order; junction bases with no gene match: 1. The CDR3 has 13 amino acids. Germline V CDR1 and CDR2: ENHRY, SYGVKD. As DNA, the CDR3 is TGTGCCATCAGTTGGGACAGCCAAGAGACCCAGTACTTC. It is translated as CAISWDSQETQYF.

For this clonotype: A single base separates this from a much larger clone, so it may be a read error. V and J are TRBV18 and TRBJ2-7, with D perhaps given as TRBD1 or TRBD2 (5 bases each). CDR1 is KGHSH, CDR2 LQKENI, per germline. CDR3 length equals 14 residues. CDR3 DNA: TGTGCCAGCTCACCTGGGACGCAGGGCCACGAGCAGTCCTTC. It specifies CASSPGTQGHEQSF.

This clonotype was seen only a few times. The chain joins TRBV9 to TRBJ2-1; TRBD2 aligns across 7 bases. With 4 bases clipped from V and 8 bases from J, the junction kept 6 bases outside the gene matches. Germline V gene sequence: CDR1 SGDLS, CDR2 YYNGEE. The CDR3 contains 13 residues. CDR3 protein: CASSPGLGDEQFF. The DNA for the CDR3 is TGTGCCAGCAGCCCCGGACTAGGCGATGAGCAGTTCTTC. The whole variable domain, remainder taken from reference TRBV9 and TRBJ2-1, is DSGVTQTPKHLITATGQRVTLRCSPRSGDLSVYWYQQSLDQGLQFLIQYYNGEERAKGNILERFSAQQFPDLHSELNLSSLELGDSALYFCASSPGLGDEQFFGPGTRLTVL.